This T cell receptor beta chain emerged from a study of T cell responses to AZD1222 COVID-19 vaccine. Study-level results: Spike-specific TCR depth and breadth grew after two AZD1222 doses.

V lost 0 bases to trimming and J lost 2 bases, with 5 bases between them. CDR3 length: 13 amino acids. The germline V gene encodes CDR1 SGDLS and CDR2 YYNGEE. Concerning this clone: The antigen remains unidentified.

Second doses at about 4 or about 12 weeks were pooled. Measured with immunoSEQ multiplex PCR; TCRdb has only the in-frame clones, and not every one. The sample lists 110,000 or so clones; 89% were seen once. The genes are TRBV9 and TRBJ1-1; D is uncertain. This receptor was identified in an adult who received the AZD1222 COVID-19 vaccine. Material: peripheral blood, obtained 28 days after the second AZD1222 dose. CDR3 loop: CASSVAGNTEAFF. CDR3 DNA: TGTGCCAGCAGCGTAGCGGGTAACACTGAAGCTTTCTTT.